The 19 T cell receptor beta chains below were found in one sample sequenced in a study of monozygotic twins with inflammatory bowel disease. Reanalyzing the 5' RACE reads, TCRdb keeps one entry per CDR3 protein, without DNA. This listing includes 330,000 or so distinct CDR3 sequences. Sequences were obtained from blood. All receptors derive from a human donor with ulcerative colitis or Crohn's disease, or a healthy co-twin of an affected twin (not recorded which).

The genes are TRBV20-1 and TRBJ2-7; TCRdb returns TRBD1, unconfirmable since there is no DNA. Germline loops: CDR1 DFQATT, CDR2 SNEGSKA (reference sequence). CDR3 length: 15 residues. This CDR3 reads CSLKPLYGGSYEQYF.

The chain combines TRBV20-1 with TRBJ1-5; TCRdb returns TRBD1, unconfirmable since there is no DNA. The CDR3 loop spans 14 amino acids. Germline values: CDR1 DFQATT, CDR2 SNEGSKA (reference sequence). CDR3 region: CSASRDRVNQPQHF.

V is TRBV20-1 and J is TRBJ2-7; TCRdb calls TRBD1, which cannot be checked without DNA. Per germline, CDR1 DFQATT and CDR2 SNEGSKA (reference sequence). The CDR3 is 13 amino acids. The CDR3 reads CSARSGEPYEQYF.

The chain links TRBV2 to TRBJ2-2; the D call of TRBD2 rests on TCRdb alone, since no DNA is present to check it. The CDR3 sequence is 14 residues long. Germline CDR1 is SNHLY and CDR2 is FYNNEI. CDR3 region: CAREGLANTGELFF.

V usage is TRBV28 and J usage is TRBJ1-2; TCRdb proposes TRBD1, but this gene call is untestable without DNA. Germline loops: CDR1 MDHEN, CDR2 SYDVKM. The CDR3 contains 13 residues. The CDR3 protein is CASRTGAKGGYTF.

The rearrangement uses TRBV20-1 and TRBJ2-7; TCRdb's D gene call, TRBD1, goes unchecked for lack of DNA. CDR3 length: 14 residues. From germline, CDR1 is DFQATT and CDR2 SNEGSKA (reference sequence). CDR3 region: CSARGLPGSYEQYF.

This sequence joins TRBV12-3 or TRBV12-4 and TRBJ2-7; TCRdb names TRBD1, which stays unverified in the absence of DNA. The CDR3 extends over 16 amino acids. CDR3: CASSLVGQGLDYEQYF.

The chain has TRBV7-2 and TRBJ2-1; TCRdb picks TRBD1, but there is no DNA to check that call. This CDR3 spans 17 amino acids. Germline V lookup: CDR1 SGHTA, CDR2 FQGNSA. The CDR3: CASSDLSGVSWYNEQFF.

V and J are TRBV28 and TRBJ2-3; TCRdb indicates TRBD2, and absent DNA this call remains unverified. This CDR3 spans 15 amino acids. CDR1 MDHEN and CDR2 SYDVKM come from the germline V gene. The CDR3 is CASNIGASGRDTQYF.

The genes are TRBV20-1 and TRBJ2-2; with no DNA, the TCRdb D assignment of TRBD2 cannot be verified. The CDR3 length is 14 residues. The germline V gene has CDR1 DFQATT and CDR2 SNEGSKA (reference sequence). CDR3 sequence reads: CSAVSGRATGELFF.

The chain carries TRBV5-1 and TRBJ2-7; the TCRdb D gene call, TRBD1, has no DNA to confirm it. The CDR3 spans 14 residues. Germline V CDR1 and CDR2: SGHRS, YFSETQ. CDR3 sequence reads: CASSSGTGINEQYF.

The V call is TRBV5-1, the J call TRBJ2-5; the TCRdb call, TRBD1, lacks DNA for checking. CDR1 SGHRS and CDR2 YFSETQ come from the germline V gene. The CDR3 is 17 amino acids. CDR3 sequence: CASSLVYRGRVQETQYF. The variable domain in full, with the rest retrieved from reference TRBV5-1 and TRBJ2-5, is KAGVTQTPRYLIKTRGQQVTLSCSPISGHRSVSWYQQTPGQGLQFLFEYFSETQRNKGNFPGRFSGRQFSNSRSEMNVSTLELGDSALYLCASSLVYRGRVQETQYFGPGTRLLVL.

J is TRBJ1-4 and V is TRBV9. This CDR3 comprises 14 residues. CDR1 is SGDLS, CDR2 YYNGEE, per germline. CDR3 sequence reads: CASSVGDGYEKLFF.

This chain connects TRBV4-1 to TRBJ2-7; TCRdb reports TRBD1, a call that lacks DNA to check it against. This CDR3 contains 17 residues. From germline, CDR1 is MGHRA and CDR2 YSYEKL. CDR3 region: CASRPTSGLGPLDEQYF.

V and J are TRBV19 and TRBJ1-1. Germline V gives CDR1 LNHDA, CDR2 SQIVND (reference sequence). The CDR3 consists of 14 residues. The CDR3 loop reads CASRRGPQNTEAFF.

The rearrangement joins TRBV9 to TRBJ1-3; TCRdb gives TRBD1 as the D gene, but with no DNA this cannot be confirmed. Germline-derived CDR1 and CDR2 are SGDLS and YYNGEE. This CDR3 has 17 residues. This CDR3 reads CASSVDRRGPSGNTIYF.

The rearrangement uses TRBV5-1 and TRBJ2-2; TCRdb's D gene call, TRBD1, goes unchecked for lack of DNA. Germline CDR1 reads SGHRS; CDR2 reads YFSETQ. The CDR3 extends over 15 amino acids. This chain's CDR3 is CASSPRAENTGELFF.

The CDR3 loop reads CASSLAGSSNTGELFF. This chain connects TRBV5-1 to TRBJ2-2. Germline lookup yields CDR1 SGHRS and CDR2 YFSETQ. The CDR3 loop spans 16 amino acids.

The gene calls are TRBV2 and TRBJ2-3; as DNA is missing, the TRBD1 call by TCRdb cannot be tested. Germline V lookup: CDR1 SNHLY, CDR2 FYNNEI. This CDR3 is 14 amino acids long. The chain's CDR3 is CASSARQTTDTQYF.